This TCR beta chain was profiled in a study of T cell responses to AZD1222 COVID-19 vaccine. Findings of the study overall: AZD1222 recipients seropositive at baseline numbered only 5 or 6. Regions left unmutated in variants are reportedly the target of nearly half of spike-specific TCRs.

Turning to this clone: Its specificity is not known.

The CDR3 runs to 12 residues. V was shortened by 8 bases and J by 12 bases, with 20 bases between the two germline ends. Germline V gene sequence: CDR1 MNHEY, CDR2 SVGAGI. TCRdb's copy holds only in-frame clones and misses some; the assay was immunoSEQ multiplex PCR. The sample yields roughly 100,000 clones, 70% to 90% seen once. The sample consisted of peripheral blood, taken 28 days after the second AZD1222 dose. The chain combines TRBV6-5 with TRBJ2-7, with D tentatively TRBD2 (6 bases). The receptor's source is an adult who received the AZD1222 COVID-19 vaccine. The CDR3 sequence: CASSSSRDFWYF. CDR3 nucleotides: TGTGCCAGCTCCTCCTCCCGGGACTTCTGGTACTTC.